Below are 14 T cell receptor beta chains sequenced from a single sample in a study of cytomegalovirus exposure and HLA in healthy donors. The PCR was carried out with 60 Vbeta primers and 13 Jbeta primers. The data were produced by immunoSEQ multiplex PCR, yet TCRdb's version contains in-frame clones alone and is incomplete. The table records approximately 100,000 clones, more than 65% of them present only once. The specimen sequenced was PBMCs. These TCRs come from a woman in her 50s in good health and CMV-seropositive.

In DNA, the CDR3 is TGTGCCAGCAGACAGCGGGAGTACAATGAGCAGTTCTTC. Translated: CASRQREYNEQFF. This rearrangement joins TRBV6-5 to TRBJ2-1, with TRBD2 identical over 8 bases. CDR1 is MNHEY, CDR2 SVGAGI, per germline. The CDR3 contains 13 residues. Unmatched junction bases numbered 2, after V lost 6 bases and J lost 4 bases.

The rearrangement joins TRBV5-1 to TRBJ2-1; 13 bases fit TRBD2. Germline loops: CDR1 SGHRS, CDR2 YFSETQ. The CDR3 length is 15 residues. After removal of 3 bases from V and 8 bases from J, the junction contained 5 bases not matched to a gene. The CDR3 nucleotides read TGCGCCAGCAGCTACCGGACTAGCGGGAGTGATGAGCAGTTCTTC. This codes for CASSYRTSGSDEQFF.

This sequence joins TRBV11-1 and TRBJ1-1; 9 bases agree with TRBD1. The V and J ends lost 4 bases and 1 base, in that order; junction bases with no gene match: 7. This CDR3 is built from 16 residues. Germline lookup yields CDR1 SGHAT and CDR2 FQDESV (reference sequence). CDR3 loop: CASSSGTGRRNTEAFF. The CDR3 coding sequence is TGTGCCAGCAGCTCCGGGACAGGGAGGAGGAACACTGAAGCTTTCTTT.

This CDR3 is CASSLGTRLKHTEAFF. The CDR3, as DNA: TGTGCCAGCAGCTTAGGGACACGACTCAAACACACTGAAGCTTTCTTT. The chain couples TRBV7-6 to TRBJ1-1; a possible D gene is TRBD1 (5 bases). The germline V gene encodes CDR1 SGHVS and CDR2 FNYEAQ. V was clipped by 1 base and J by 3 bases, with 15 bases between them. This CDR3 has 16 residues.

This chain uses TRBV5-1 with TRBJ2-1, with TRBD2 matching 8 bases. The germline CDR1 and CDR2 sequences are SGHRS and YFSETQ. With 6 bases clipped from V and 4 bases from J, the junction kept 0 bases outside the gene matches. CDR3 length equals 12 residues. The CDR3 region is CASTSGYNEQFF. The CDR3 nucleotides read TGCGCCAGCACTAGCGGGTACAATGAGCAGTTCTTC.

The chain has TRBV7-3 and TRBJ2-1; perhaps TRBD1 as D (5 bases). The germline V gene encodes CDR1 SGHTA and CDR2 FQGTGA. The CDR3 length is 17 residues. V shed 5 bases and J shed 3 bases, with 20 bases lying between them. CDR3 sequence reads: CASSTDTKYPDYNEQFF. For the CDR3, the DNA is TGTGCCAGCAGCACGGACACTAAATACCCCGACTACAATGAGCAGTTCTTC.

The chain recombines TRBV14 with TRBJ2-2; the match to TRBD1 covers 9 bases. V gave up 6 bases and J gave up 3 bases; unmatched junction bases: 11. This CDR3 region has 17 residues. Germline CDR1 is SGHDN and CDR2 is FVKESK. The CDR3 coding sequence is TGTGCCAGCAGTCAACCACCGGGACAGGGATACACCGGGGAGCTGTTTTTT. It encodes CASSQPPGQGYTGELFF.

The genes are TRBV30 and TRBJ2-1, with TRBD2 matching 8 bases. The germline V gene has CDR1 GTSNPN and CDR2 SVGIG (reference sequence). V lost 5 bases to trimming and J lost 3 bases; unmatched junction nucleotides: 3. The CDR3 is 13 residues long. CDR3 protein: CAWDSGSYNEQFF. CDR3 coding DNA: TGTGCCTGGGACAGCGGGAGCTACAATGAGCAGTTCTTC.

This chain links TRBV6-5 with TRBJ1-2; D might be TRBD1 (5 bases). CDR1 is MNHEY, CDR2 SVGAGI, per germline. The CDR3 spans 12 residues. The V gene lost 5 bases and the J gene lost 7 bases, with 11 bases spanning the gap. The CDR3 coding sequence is TGTGCCAGCAGTACAGGACATTTTGGCTACACCTTC. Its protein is CASSTGHFGYTF.

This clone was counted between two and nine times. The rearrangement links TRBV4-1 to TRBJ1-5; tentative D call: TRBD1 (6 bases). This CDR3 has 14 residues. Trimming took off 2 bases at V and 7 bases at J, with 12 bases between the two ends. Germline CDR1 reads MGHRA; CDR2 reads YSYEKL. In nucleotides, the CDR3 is TGCGCCAGCAGCCAACTACAGGGAATCCAGCCCCAGCATTTT. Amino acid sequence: CASSQLQGIQPQHF.

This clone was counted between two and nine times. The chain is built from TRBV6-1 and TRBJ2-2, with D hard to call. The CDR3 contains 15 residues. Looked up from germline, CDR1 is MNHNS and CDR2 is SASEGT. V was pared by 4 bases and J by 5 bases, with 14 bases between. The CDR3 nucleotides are TGTGCCAGCAGTGGGAGAAGGATATCGACCGGGGAGCTGTTTTTT. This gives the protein CASSGRRISTGELFF.

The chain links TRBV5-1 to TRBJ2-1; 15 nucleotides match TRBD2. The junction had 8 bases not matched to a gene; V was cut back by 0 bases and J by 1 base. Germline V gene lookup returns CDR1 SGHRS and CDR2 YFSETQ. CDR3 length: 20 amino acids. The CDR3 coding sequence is TGCGCCAGCAGCTTGGTTTTCGGACTAGCGGGAGGGCCATCCTACAATGAGCAGTTCTTC. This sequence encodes CASSLVFGLAGGPSYNEQFF. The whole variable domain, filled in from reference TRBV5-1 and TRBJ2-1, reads KAGVTQTPRYLIKTRGQQVTLSCSPISGHRSVSWYQQTPGQGLQFLFEYFSETQRNKGNFPGRFSGRQFSNSRSEMNVSTLELGDSALYLCASSLVFGLAGGPSYNEQFFGPGTRLTVL.

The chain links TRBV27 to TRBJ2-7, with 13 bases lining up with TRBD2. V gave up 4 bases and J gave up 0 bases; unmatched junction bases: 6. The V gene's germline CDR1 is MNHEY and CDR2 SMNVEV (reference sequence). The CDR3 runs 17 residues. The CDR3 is CASSSTSGRWSSYEQYF. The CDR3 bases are TGTGCCAGCAGTTCGACTAGCGGGAGGTGGTCCTCCTACGAGCAGTACTTC.

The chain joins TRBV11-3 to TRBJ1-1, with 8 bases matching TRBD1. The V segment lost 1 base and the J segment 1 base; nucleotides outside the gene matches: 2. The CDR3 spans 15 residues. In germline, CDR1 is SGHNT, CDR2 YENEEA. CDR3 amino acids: CASSLGDRSNTEAFF. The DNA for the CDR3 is TGTGCCAGCAGCTTAGGGGACAGGTCGAACACTGAAGCTTTCTTT.